Presented here are 25 T cell receptor beta chains from one specimen sequenced in a study of T cells in Graves' hyperthyroidism and ophthalmopathy. Amplified regions were TCR beta CDR3 sequences from RNA transcripts. The study used the HTBI primer set for a first-round RT-PCR of the TCR CDR3. TCRdb used MiXCR to reprocess the multiplex PCR reads, holding one entry per CDR3 protein. The sample yields about 620,000 distinct CDR3 sequences, 15% to 20% seen once. The material sequenced was blood. Receptors were obtained from a woman aged 25 to 39 with Graves' hyperthyroidism.

This clonotype was recorded at least ten times. V and J are TRBV30 and TRBJ1-4; 7 bases line up with TRBD1. CDR3 size: 13 residues. Looked up from germline, CDR1 is GTSNPN and CDR2 is SVGIG (reference sequence). J lost 5 bases, V lost 4 bases, and 4 bases had no gene match. CDR3 DNA sequence: TGTGCCTGGAAAGGGACAGCAAATGAAAAACTGTTTTTT. Protein product: CAWKGTANEKLFF.

This clonotype was recorded at least ten times. The gene calls are TRBV5-6 and TRBJ1-5; tentatively, D is TRBD1 (5 bases). This CDR3 comprises 14 residues. CDR1 is SGHDT and CDR2 is YYEEEE in the germline V gene. The V end lost 3 bases, the J end lost 6 bases, and 13 bases lay between the germline ends. In DNA, the CDR3 is TGTGCCAGCAGCTCGGGGCCAAAAGGTCAGCCCCAGCATTTT. This gives the protein CASSSGPKGQPQHF.

The gene calls are TRBV7-9 and TRBJ2-2; D is unresolved. Germline-derived CDR1 and CDR2 are SEHNR and FQNEAQ (reference sequence). Trimming left V 8 bases short and J 4 bases short, with 14 bases between. The CDR3 has 14 amino acids. The CDR3 DNA reads TGTGCCAGCGCCCAGTTGGGCCCCACCGGGGAGCTGTTTTTT. Its translation is CASAQLGPTGELFF.

V usage is TRBV9 and J usage is TRBJ2-5; 11 bases map to TRBD2. CDR1 is SGDLS, CDR2 YYNGEE, per germline. V dropped 2 bases and J dropped 1; count of bases not matched to a gene: 4. There are 16 residues in the CDR3. This CDR3 is CASSVGGLAAQETQYF. The DNA of the CDR3 is TGTGCCAGCAGCGTGGGGGGACTAGCGGCCCAAGAGACCCAGTACTTC.

Many counts were recorded for this clonotype. The V and J genes are TRBV20-1 and TRBJ2-5, with D possibly TRBD1 on 6 matching bases. There are 13 residues in the CDR3. Germline lookup yields CDR1 DFQATT and CDR2 SNEGSKA (reference sequence). Trimming removed 6 bases from V and 5 bases from J, with 16 bases in between. The CDR3 DNA sequence: TGCAGTGCAGGGGGACCTCAGGGGGAGACCCAGTACTTC. Translating it yields CSAGGPQGETQYF.

This clonotype was counted many times. The chain is built from TRBV12-3 or TRBV12-4 and TRBJ1-2; possible D gene TRBD1, 6 bases. The CDR3 extends over 15 amino acids. V was pared by 8 bases and J by 6 bases, with 22 bases between. The DNA for the CDR3 is TGTGCCAGCTCTTTTGGGGGGGCGCGTCTCCATGGCTACACCTTC. Its translation is CASSFGGARLHGYTF.

The rearrangement links TRBV18 to TRBJ1-2; maybe TRBD1 (6 bases). Per germline, CDR1 KGHSH and CDR2 LQKENI. Trimming cost V 3 bases and J 5 bases, with 13 bases left between them. The CDR3 loop spans 14 amino acids. CDR3 residues: CASSPDRAFYGYTF. The CDR3 DNA sequence: TGTGCCAGCTCACCGGACAGAGCATTTTATGGCTACACCTTC.

This clonotype was observed at least ten times. V and J are TRBV29-1 and TRBJ2-7; no firm D call. This CDR3 region has 13 residues. Germline V gives CDR1 SQVTM, CDR2 ANQGSEA. The ends were cut back, 8 bases at V and 0 bases at J, with 14 bases in the middle. The CDR3 loop is CSHFAGYSYEQYF. Written as DNA, the CDR3 is TGCAGCCATTTCGCTGGGTACTCCTACGAGCAGTACTTC.

The chain joins TRBV12-3 or TRBV12-4 to TRBJ2-1; D gene uncertain. V lost 6 bases and J 3 bases, leaving 15 bases between the germline ends. The CDR3 length is 15 residues. The CDR3, as DNA: TGTGCCAGCAGACCAGACGGAATCTTCTACAATGAGCAGTTCTTC. Protein: CASRPDGIFYNEQFF.

This clonotype was recorded many times. The chain is built from TRBV20-1 and TRBJ2-5, with TRBD2 matching 10 bases. The CDR3 length is 15 residues. V trimming: 7 bases; J trimming: 5 bases; junction bases outside the gene matches: 13. Germline loops: CDR1 DFQATT, CDR2 SNEGSKA (reference sequence). CDR3 sequence reads: CSVKASGRAGETQYF. CDR3 sequence (DNA): TGCAGTGTTAAGGCTAGCGGGAGAGCCGGCGAGACCCAGTACTTC.

This clonotype was counted many times. CDR3 sequence reads: CASRGTSGRAYEQYF. CDR3 sequence (DNA): TGTGCCAGCAGAGGGACTAGCGGGAGAGCCTACGAGCAGTACTTC. The chain couples TRBV6-1 to TRBJ2-7, with 14 positions matching TRBD2. Germline CDR1 is MNHNS and CDR2 is SASEGT. The CDR3 covers 15 residues. Trimming took 6 bases from V and 2 from J; bases not matched to a gene: 3.

Many counts were recorded for this clonotype. This chain joins TRBV28 and TRBJ2-1; 10 nucleotides align to TRBD2. Germline V lookup: CDR1 MDHEN, CDR2 SYDVKM. CDR3 length: 16 residues. Trimming removed 6 bases from V and 3 bases from J; junction bases left unmatched: 8. CDR3 in amino acids: CASSLPGLAVYNEQFF. The CDR3, as DNA: TGTGCCAGCAGCCTCCCCGGACTAGCGGTCTACAATGAGCAGTTCTTC.

This chain connects TRBV29-1 to TRBJ2-3, with TRBD2 as a possible D gene (5 bases). Trimming shortened V by 8 bases and J by 1 base, and 13 bases separated the two germline ends. The CDR3 sequence is 13 residues long. Per germline, CDR1 SQVTM and CDR2 ANQGSEA. CDR3 sequence (DNA): TGCAGCTCACGCCGGGGAGGCACAGATACGCAGTATTTT. This encodes CSSRRGGTDTQYF.

This clonotype was recorded at least ten times. The chain carries TRBV2 and TRBJ2-1; TRBD1 or TRBD2 may be the D gene (5 bases each). The germline gives CDR1 SNHLY, CDR2 FYNNEI. With 8 bases removed from V and 4 bases from J, the gap between germline ends came to 12 bases. The CDR3 has 13 residues. CDR3 in amino acids: CASAAGAYNEQFF. The CDR3, as DNA: TGTGCCAGCGCGGCCGGGGCGTACAATGAGCAGTTCTTC. The full variable domain, rest sourced from reference TRBV2 and TRBJ2-1, is EPEVTQTPSHQVTQMGQEVILRCVPISNHLYFYWYRQILGQKVEFLVSFYNNEISEKSEIFDDQFSVERPDGSNFTLKIRSTKLEDSAMYFCASAAGAYNEQFFGPGTRLTVL.

This clonotype was counted between two and nine times. CDR3 amino acids: CASSEADSGSFWVADTQYF. The CDR3 DNA is TGTGCCAGCAGTGAAGCCGATAGCGGGAGTTTTTGGGTCGCAGATACGCAGTATTTT. The chain has TRBV6-1 and TRBJ2-3; 9 positions agree with TRBD2. CDR1 is MNHNS, CDR2 SASEGT, per germline. J was trimmed by 4 bases and V by 0 bases; bases with no gene match: 14. There are 19 residues in the CDR3.

This clonotype was detected only a few times. The rearrangement joins TRBV6-2 or TRBV6-3 to TRBJ1-6; a possible D gene is TRBD1 (5 bases). The CDR3 has 15 residues. Germline V lookup: CDR1 MNHEY, CDR2 SVGEGT. Trimming cost V 6 bases and J 5 bases, with 14 bases left between them. CDR3: CASRIVRDHNSPLHF. CDR3 nucleotide sequence: TGTGCCAGCAGGATCGTCCGGGACCATAATTCACCCCTCCACTTT.

This clonotype was detected ten times or more. The chain uses TRBV29-1 and TRBJ1-2; no reliable D call. Trimming shortened V by 3 bases and J by 3 bases, and 2 bases separated the two germline ends. Germline V gene data show CDR1 as SQVTM and CDR2 as ANQGSEA. CDR3 length equals 10 residues. DNA of the CDR3: TGCAGCGTTGACTACTATGGCTACACCTTC. It codes for CSVDYYGYTF.

The table lists this clonotype with many counts. The rearrangement joins TRBV19 to TRBJ2-2; no clear D gene. Germline loops: CDR1 LNHDA, CDR2 SQIVND (reference sequence). This CDR3 is built from 14 residues. V was trimmed by 5 bases and J by 1 base, leaving 8 bases between them. The DNA of the CDR3 is TGTGCCAGTAGTGTACTACAGAACACCGGGGAGCTGTTTTTT. Encoded protein: CASSVLQNTGELFF. The whole variable domain, filled in from reference TRBV19 and TRBJ2-2, reads DGGITQSPKYLFRKEGQNVTLSCEQNLNHDAMYWYRQDPGQGLRLIYYSQIVNDFQKGDIAEGYSVSREKKESFPLTVTSAQKNPTAFYLCASSVLQNTGELFFGEGSRLTVL.

The V gene is TRBV24-1, the J gene TRBJ2-1; D may match TRBD1 or TRBD2 (5 bases each). The CDR3 sequence is 18 residues long. Germline loops: CDR1 KGHDR, CDR2 SFDVKD. V dropped 3 bases and J dropped 5 bases, with 22 bases sitting between them. The CDR3 DNA follows: TGTGCCACCAGTGATGCTTCATTAGCGAGGGGATTCGACAATGAGCAGTTCTTC. It specifies CATSDASLARGFDNEQFF.

V is TRBV6-1 and J is TRBJ2-3; D may be TRBD2 (5 bases). V was cut by 6 bases and J by 1 base, with 8 bases left in between. This CDR3 comprises 13 residues. Germline CDR1 MNHNS, CDR2 SASEGT. The CDR3 DNA sequence: TGTGCCAGCAGGAGGGAAGGCACAGATACGCAGTATTTT. Translation: CASRREGTDTQYF.

This clonotype came up a few times. The chain carries TRBV10-3 and TRBJ2-7; 8 bases line up with TRBD2. The J segment lost 2 bases and the V segment lost 10 bases, leaving 10 bases of the junction unmatched. From germline, CDR1 is ENHRY and CDR2 SYGVKD. The CDR3 runs 14 residues. The CDR3 protein is CATGGGGRTYEQYF. The CDR3 DNA is TGTGCCACGGGGGGGGGGGGGAGGACCTACGAGCAGTACTTC.

This clonotype was observed at least ten times. V usage is TRBV28 and J usage is TRBJ2-5, with 12 positions matching TRBD2. Germline assignment: CDR1 MDHEN and CDR2 SYDVKM. CDR3 length: 16 residues. V dropped 4 bases and J dropped 4; count of bases not matched to a gene: 7. The CDR3 sequence is CASSSWTSGISETQYF. The CDR3 DNA follows: TGTGCCAGCAGTTCCTGGACTAGCGGGATATCAGAGACCCAGTACTTC.

This clonotype was recorded a few times. This chain links TRBV20-1 with TRBJ2-1; 7 bases fit TRBD2. V was pared by 1 base and J by 3 bases, with 9 bases of the junction left unmatched. The CDR3 runs 16 residues. Germline V CDR1 and CDR2: DFQATT, SNEGSKA (reference sequence). The DNA for the CDR3 is TGCAGTGCTAGAGGCCCCTCGGGACTACACTACAATGAGCAGTTCTTC. Its translation: CSARGPSGLHYNEQFF.

The CDR3 here is CSVELTRLDTQYF. CDR3 nucleotides: TGCAGCGTTGAATTGACACGGCTGGATACGCAGTATTTT. The chain joins TRBV29-1 to TRBJ2-3; D call uncertain. Trimming took 2 bases from V and 6 from J, leaving 12 bases between them. Looked up from germline, CDR1 is SQVTM and CDR2 is ANQGSEA. The CDR3 loop spans 13 amino acids.

This clonotype was picked up many times. The chain is built from TRBV7-2 and TRBJ1-2; D gene ambiguous. Trimming shortened V by 9 bases and J by 4 bases, and 15 bases separated the two germline ends. Germline V CDR1 and CDR2: SGHTA, FQGNSA. The CDR3 sequence is 13 residues long. CDR3 bases: TGTGCCAGTAGCCCGGGAGAGGTCTATGGCTACACCTTC. Protein product: CASSPGEVYGYTF.